This TCR beta chain was found in a study of shared clonotypes between healthy human individuals. Looking at the study overall: The donor group consisted of two women and a few men, aged 18 to 49.

Produced via immunoSEQ multiplex PCR; TCRdb's table is partial and in-frame only. Here the sample spans over 2 million clones, approximately 90% being singletons. J was trimmed by 4 bases and V by 3 bases; bases with no gene match: 5. Germline assignment: CDR1 MGHRA and CDR2 YSYEKL. This CDR3 comprises 17 residues. A CD45RA+ naive subset and a CD45RA-negative memory subset were split from CD4+ cells. With regard to this clone: The antigen is undetermined.

Points from the study as a whole: Tissue TCR repertoires likely differ from these blood-only repertoires.

The source is a man between 18 and 29 years old in good health. Some clones in this sample may be carry-over from other donors' samples. The sample was naive CD4+ T cells from PBMCs. Subset in this sample: CD45RA+ positively selected. V and J are TRBV4-1 and TRBJ2-3; 15 bases agree with TRBD2. In nucleotides, the CDR3 is TGCGCCAGCAGCCAGACCCGGACTAGCGGGAGGGCAGATACGCAGTATTTT. Amino acid sequence: CASSQTRTSGRADTQYF.